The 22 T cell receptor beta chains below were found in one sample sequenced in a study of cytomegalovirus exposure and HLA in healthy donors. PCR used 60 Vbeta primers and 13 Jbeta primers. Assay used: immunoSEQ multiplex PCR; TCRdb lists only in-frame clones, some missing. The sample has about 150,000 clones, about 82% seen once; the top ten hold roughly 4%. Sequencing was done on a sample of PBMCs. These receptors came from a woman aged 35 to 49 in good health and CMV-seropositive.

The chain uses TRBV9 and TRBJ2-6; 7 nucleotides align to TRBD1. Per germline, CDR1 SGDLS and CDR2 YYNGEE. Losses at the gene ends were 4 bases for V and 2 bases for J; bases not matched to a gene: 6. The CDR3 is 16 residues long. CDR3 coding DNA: TGTGCCAGCAGCCCCCTAGGGGGCGCTGGGGCCAACGTCCTGACTTTC. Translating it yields CASSPLGGAGANVLTF.

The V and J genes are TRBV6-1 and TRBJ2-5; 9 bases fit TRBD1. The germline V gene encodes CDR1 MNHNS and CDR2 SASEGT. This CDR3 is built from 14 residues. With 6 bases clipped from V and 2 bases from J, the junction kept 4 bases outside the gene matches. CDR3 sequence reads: CASRGTGTQETQYF. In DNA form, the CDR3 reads TGTGCCAGCAGGGGGACAGGGACACAAGAGACCCAGTACTTC.

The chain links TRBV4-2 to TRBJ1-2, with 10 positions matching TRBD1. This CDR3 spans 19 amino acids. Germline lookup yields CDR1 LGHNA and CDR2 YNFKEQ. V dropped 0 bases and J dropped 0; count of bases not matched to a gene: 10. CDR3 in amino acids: CASSQDARQGARANYGYTF. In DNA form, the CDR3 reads TGTGCCAGCAGCCAAGACGCCAGACAGGGGGCCCGAGCTAACTATGGCTACACCTTC.

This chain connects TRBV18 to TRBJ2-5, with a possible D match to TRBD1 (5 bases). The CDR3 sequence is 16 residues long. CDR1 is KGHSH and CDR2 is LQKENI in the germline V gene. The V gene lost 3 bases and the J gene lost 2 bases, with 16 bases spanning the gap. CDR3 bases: TGTGCCAGCTCACCGCTCCCACCCGCAGGGCAAGAGACCCAGTACTTC. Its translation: CASSPLPPAGQETQYF. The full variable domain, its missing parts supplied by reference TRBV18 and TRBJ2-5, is NAGVMQNPRHLVRRRGQEARLRCSPMKGHSHVYWYRQLPEEGLKFMVYLQKENIIDESGMPKERFSAEFPKEGPSILRIQQVVRGDSAAYFCASSPLPPAGQETQYFGPGTRLLVL.

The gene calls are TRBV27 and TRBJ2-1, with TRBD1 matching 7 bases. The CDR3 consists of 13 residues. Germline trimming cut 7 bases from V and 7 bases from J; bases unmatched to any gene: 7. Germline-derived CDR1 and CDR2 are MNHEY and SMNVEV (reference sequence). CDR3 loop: CASTPGQINEQFF. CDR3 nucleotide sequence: TGTGCCAGCACCCCGGGACAGATTAATGAGCAGTTCTTC.

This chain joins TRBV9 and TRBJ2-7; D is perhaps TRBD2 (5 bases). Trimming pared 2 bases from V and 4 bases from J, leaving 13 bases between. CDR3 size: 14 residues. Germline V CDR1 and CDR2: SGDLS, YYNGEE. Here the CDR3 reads CASSVTASGYEQYF. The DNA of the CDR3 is TGTGCCAGCAGCGTCACTGCGAGCGGTTACGAGCAGTACTTC.

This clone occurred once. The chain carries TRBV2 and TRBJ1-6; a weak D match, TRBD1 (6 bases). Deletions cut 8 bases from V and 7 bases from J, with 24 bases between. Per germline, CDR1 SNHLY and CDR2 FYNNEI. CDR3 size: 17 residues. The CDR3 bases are TGTGCCAGCGTGCCTGACTGGACAGCCGCACGCAATTCACCCCTCCACTTT. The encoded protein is CASVPDWTAARNSPLHF.

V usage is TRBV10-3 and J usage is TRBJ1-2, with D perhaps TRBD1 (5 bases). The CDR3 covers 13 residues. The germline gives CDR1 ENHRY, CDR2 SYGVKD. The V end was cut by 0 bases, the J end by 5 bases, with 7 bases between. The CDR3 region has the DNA TGTGCCATCAGTGAGTCGGGACTTTATGGCTACACCTTC. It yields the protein CAISESGLYGYTF.

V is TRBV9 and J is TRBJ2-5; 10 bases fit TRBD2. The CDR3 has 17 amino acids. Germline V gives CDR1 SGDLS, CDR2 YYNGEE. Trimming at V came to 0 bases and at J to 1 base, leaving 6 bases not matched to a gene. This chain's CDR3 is CASSVAERGGTQETQYF. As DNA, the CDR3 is TGTGCCAGCAGCGTAGCGGAGCGGGGGGGCACCCAAGAGACCCAGTACTTC.

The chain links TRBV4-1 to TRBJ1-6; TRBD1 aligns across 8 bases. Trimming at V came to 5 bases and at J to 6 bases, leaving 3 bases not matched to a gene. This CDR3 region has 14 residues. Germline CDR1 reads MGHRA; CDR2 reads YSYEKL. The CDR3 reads CASSGDRGNSPLHF. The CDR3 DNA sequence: TGCGCCAGCAGCGGCGACAGGGGTAATTCACCCCTCCACTTT.

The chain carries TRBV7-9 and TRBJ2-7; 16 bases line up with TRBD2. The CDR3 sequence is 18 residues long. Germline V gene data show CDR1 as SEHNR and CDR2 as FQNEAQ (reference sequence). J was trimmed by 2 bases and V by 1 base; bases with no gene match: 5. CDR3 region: CASSLGGLAGGPAYEQYF. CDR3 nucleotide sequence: TGTGCCAGCAGCTTAGGGGGACTAGCGGGAGGGCCGGCCTACGAGCAGTACTTC.

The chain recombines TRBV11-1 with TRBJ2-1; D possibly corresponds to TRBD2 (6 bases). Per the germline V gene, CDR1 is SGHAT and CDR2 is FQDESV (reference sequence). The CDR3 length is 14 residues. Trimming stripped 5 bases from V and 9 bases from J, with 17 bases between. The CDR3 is CASSTQQLAIEQFF. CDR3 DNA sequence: TGTGCCAGCAGCACCCAACAACTAGCTATTGAGCAGTTCTTC.

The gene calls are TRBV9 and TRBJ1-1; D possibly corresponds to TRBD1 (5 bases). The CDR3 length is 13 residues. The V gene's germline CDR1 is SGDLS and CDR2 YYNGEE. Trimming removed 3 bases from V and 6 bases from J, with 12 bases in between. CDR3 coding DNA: TGTGCCAGCAGCGCCAGGGTGGGCCCTGAAGCTTTCTTT. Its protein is CASSARVGPEAFF.

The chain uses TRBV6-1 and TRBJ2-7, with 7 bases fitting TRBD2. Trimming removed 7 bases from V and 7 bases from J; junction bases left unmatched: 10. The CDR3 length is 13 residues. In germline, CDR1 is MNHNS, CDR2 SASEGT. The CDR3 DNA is TGTGCCAGCAAGGGAGGGCCCCCGAGTGAGCAGTACTTC. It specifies CASKGGPPSEQYF.

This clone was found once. CDR3 protein: CASRSFTEQYF. In DNA, the CDR3 is TGTGCCAGCAGAAGCTTTACCGAGCAGTACTTC. The V call is TRBV11-2, the J call TRBJ2-7; D is uncertain. This CDR3 is 11 amino acids long. Germline V gives CDR1 SGHAT, CDR2 FQNNGV. The V and J ends lost 6 bases and 6 bases respectively, with 9 bases between them.

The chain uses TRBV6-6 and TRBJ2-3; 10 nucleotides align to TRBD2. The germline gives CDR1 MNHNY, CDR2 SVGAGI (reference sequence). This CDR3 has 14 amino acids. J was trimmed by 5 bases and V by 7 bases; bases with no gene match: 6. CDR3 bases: TGTGCCAGCACCAGAGCGGGGGGGGGAGATACGCAGTATTTT. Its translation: CASTRAGGGDTQYF.

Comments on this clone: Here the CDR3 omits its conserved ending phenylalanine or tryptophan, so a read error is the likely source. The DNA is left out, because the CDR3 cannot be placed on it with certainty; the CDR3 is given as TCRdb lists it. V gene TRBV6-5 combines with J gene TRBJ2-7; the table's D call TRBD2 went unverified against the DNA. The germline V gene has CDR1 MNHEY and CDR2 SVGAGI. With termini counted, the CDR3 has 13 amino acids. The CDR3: CASRAGLAGGPLY.

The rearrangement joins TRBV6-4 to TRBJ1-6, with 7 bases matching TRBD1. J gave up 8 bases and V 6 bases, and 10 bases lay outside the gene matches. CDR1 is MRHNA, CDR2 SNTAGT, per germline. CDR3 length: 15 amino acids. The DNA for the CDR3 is TGTGCCAGCAGACACGCCGGGACAGTGGATTCACCCCTCCACTTT. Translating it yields CASRHAGTVDSPLHF.

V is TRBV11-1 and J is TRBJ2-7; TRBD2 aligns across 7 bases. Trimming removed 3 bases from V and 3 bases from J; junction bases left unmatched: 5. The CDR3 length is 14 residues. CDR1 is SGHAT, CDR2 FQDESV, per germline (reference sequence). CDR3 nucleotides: TGTGCCAGCAGCTTTTTTGGCGGGAGCTACGAGCAGTACTTC. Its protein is CASSFFGGSYEQYF.

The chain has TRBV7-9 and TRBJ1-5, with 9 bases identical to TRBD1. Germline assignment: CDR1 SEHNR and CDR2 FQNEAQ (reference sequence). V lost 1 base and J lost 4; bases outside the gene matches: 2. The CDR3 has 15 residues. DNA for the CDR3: TGTGCCAGCAGCTTAGAGGGGACAGGGAATCAGCCCCAGCATTTT. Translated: CASSLEGTGNQPQHF.

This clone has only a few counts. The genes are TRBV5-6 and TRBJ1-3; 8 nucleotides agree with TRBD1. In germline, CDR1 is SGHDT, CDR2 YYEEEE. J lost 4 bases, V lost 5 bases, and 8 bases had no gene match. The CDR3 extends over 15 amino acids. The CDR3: CASSLTGGSGNTIYF. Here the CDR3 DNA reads TGTGCCAGCAGTCTTACAGGGGGATCGGGAAACACCATATATTTT.

This CDR3 is CASSPRTSEYEQYF. In nucleotides, the CDR3 is TGTGCCAGCAGCCCACGGACTAGCGAATACGAGCAGTACTTC. This chain links TRBV5-5 with TRBJ2-7, with 9 bases that match TRBD2. V trimming: 4 bases; J trimming: 4 bases; junction bases outside the gene matches: 6. The CDR3 has 14 residues. Germline V gives CDR1 SGHKS, CDR2 YYEKEE (reference sequence).